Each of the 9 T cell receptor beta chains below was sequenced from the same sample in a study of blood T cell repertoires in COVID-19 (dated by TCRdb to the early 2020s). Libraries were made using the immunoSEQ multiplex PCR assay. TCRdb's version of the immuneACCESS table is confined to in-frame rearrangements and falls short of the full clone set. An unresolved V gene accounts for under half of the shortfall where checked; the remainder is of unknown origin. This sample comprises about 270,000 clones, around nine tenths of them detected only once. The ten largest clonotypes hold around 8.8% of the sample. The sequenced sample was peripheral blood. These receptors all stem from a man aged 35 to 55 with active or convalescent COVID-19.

This CDR3 is CACGQGNNSPLHF. In DNA, the CDR3 is TGTGCCTGCGGACAGGGGAATAATTCACCCCTCCACTTT. The rearrangement links TRBV30 to TRBJ1-6; 9 positions match TRBD1. V dropped 6 bases and J dropped 5; count of bases not matched to a gene: 2. This CDR3 contains 13 residues. The germline CDR1 and CDR2 sequences are GTSNPN and SVGIG (reference sequence).

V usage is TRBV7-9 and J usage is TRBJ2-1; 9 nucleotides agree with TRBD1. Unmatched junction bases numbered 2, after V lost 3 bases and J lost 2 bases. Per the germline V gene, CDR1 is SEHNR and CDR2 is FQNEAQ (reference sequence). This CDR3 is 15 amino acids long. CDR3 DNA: TGTGCCAGCAGCTTCGGACAGGGGACCTACAATGAGCAGTTCTTC. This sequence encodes CASSFGQGTYNEQFF.

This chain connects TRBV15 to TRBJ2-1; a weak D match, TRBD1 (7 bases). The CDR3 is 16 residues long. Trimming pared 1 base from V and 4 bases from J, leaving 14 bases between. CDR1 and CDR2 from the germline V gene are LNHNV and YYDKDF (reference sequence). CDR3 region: CATSRGGGGFYNEQFF. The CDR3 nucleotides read TGTGCCACCAGCAGAGGAGGAGGGGGCTTTTACAATGAGCAGTTCTTC.

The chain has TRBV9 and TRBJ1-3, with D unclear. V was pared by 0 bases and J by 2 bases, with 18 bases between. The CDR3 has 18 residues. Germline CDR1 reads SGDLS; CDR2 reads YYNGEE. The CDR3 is CASSVGGGSGVAGNTIYF. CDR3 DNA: TGTGCCAGCAGCGTAGGAGGTGGGTCGGGAGTAGCTGGAAACACCATATATTTT.

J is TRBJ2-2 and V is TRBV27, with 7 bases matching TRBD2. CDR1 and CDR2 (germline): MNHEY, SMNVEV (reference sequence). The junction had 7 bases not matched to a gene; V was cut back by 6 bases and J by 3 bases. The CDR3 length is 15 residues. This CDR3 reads CASRREGSDTGELFF. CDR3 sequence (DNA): TGTGCCAGCAGGAGGGAGGGTTCCGACACCGGGGAGCTGTTTTTT.

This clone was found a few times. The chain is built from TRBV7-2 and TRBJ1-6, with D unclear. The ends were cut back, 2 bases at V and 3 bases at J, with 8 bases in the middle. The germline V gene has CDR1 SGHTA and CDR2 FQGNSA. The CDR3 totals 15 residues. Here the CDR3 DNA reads TGTGCCAGCAGCTTAACGGGTGGCTATAATTCACCCCTCCACTTT. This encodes CASSLTGGYNSPLHF.

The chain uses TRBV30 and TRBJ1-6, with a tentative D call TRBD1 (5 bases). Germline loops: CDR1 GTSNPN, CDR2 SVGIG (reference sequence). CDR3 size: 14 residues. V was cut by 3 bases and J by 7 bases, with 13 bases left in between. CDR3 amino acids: CAWSAARGNSPLHF. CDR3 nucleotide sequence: TGTGCCTGGAGCGCCGCCCGGGGGAATTCACCCCTCCACTTT.

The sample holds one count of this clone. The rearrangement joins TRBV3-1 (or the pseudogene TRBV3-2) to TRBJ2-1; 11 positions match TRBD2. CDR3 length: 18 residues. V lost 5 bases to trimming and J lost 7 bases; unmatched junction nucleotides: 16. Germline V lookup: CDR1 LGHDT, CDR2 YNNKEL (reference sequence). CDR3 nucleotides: TGTGCCAGCAGCAAACGACTAGCGGGGCTTGGGAGCGCGAATGAGCAGTTCTTC. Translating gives CASSKRLAGLGSANEQFF.

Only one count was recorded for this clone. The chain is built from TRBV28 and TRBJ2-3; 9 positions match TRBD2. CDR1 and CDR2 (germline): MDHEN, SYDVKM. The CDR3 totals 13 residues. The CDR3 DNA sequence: TGTGGAAGTAGCGGGGGCCTCACAGATACGCAGTATTTT. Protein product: CGSSGGLTDTQYF.